The source of this T cell receptor beta chain is a study of T cells expressing NK-cell markers (TCRdb year 2020). Regarding the study in general: TCR beta-chain repertoires were profiled in sorted CD3+CD56+NKG2C+, CD3+CD56+NKG2C- and CD3+CD56-NKG2C+ T-cell subsets from about 8 donors. Seven of the eight sequenced donors were HCMV-seropositive and one was HCMV-seronegative. The eight sequenced donors were randomly selected healthy volunteers, three men and five women. The libraries were sequenced on Illumina HiSeq 2000/2500, MiSeq or NextSeq, producing 2 x 150 bp reads.

Sequencing took place on an Illumina HiSeq 2000. 5'RACE template switching, by which a universal primer site and unique molecular identifiers were added, was used to make TCR beta cDNA libraries. Synthesis of cDNA was primed from the TCR beta constant segment and was followed by two consecutive PCR amplification steps. Per the source publication's procedure: MIGEC was used to demultiplex reads and group the reads by UMI, and MiTCR was used to assemble and quantify clonotypes. To exclude erroneous sequences, any TCR cDNA sequence not supported by at least two reads was discarded. Downstream repertoire analysis used the tcR package, and clonotypes were matched across fractions by CDR3 nucleotide sequence plus V segment. VDJmatch was used to annotate antigen specificity against VDJdb, with one amino acid substitution in CDR3 allowed. Through TCRdb reprocessing, the reads give one entry per CDR3 protein sequence; DNA is omitted. TCRdb, rather than the study authors, made the V and J calls. The sample's own table lists a few hundred thousand distinct CDR3 sequences. The ten biggest clones cover about 5.2% of the sample.

A commercial ELISA kit detecting HCMV-specific IgG in serum was used to determine HCMV serostatus. Peripheral blood mononuclear cells were isolated from blood by Ficoll density gradient centrifugation. Spanning cysteine to phenylalanine, the CDR3 consists of 13 amino acids. Only the protein sequence is given. The germline V gene (reference sequence) supplies CDR1 LNHNV and CDR2 YYDKDF. Findings and caveats that apply to the study as a whole: Those dominant clonotypes were again the most abundant among CD3+CD56-NKG2C+ cells in four donors, at 28.3-60.1%. Whether the expanded NKG2C-expressing T cell clones were specific for HCMV antigens was left unclear. For more than 5 donors, the dominant CD3+CD56+NKG2C+ clonotypes were among the top 10 CD8+ clonotypes and accounted for about 1.0-7.5% of CD8+ T cells.

For this clonotype: No cognate antigen has been identified for it.

The chain links TRBV15 with TRBJ1-6. What was sequenced was blood T cells: a sorted CD56 or NKG2C T cell subset, CD4+ or CD8+ T cells, or bulk PBMC T cells (not recorded which). The TCR sequence derives from a man aged 18 to 69 in good health. CDR3 protein: CATSRGVGSSLHF.